The 6 T cell receptor beta chains reported below all come from one sample, sequenced in a study of blood T cells in healthy people across ages. PCR was performed a second time for about 6 to 11 cycles using a sample-barcoded 5' primer and a J-beta primer mix. TCRdb fed the 5' RACE reads into MiXCR, producing one record per CDR3 protein. This table has about 1,500,000 distinct CDR3 sequences, over 25% appearing once. The sample taken for sequencing was blood. These receptors were taken from a woman aged 25 to 39 in good health.

About this clonotype: This clone may be a read error of a much larger clone one base away. The chain recombines TRBV12-5 with TRBJ2-1; no definite D call. The J call may be in error: the DNA end matches TRBJ2-7 better. Germline assignment: CDR1 LGHNT and CDR2 FRNRAP. The CDR3 consists of 16 residues. CDR3 nucleotides: TGTGCTAGTGGTTTGGTAGAGTCGAGCTCCTACAATGAGCAGTACTTC. Amino acids: CASGLVESSSYNEQYF.

The table lists this clonotype with a few counts. This chain links TRBV10-3 with TRBJ2-1, with 8 bases aligning to TRBD2. In germline, CDR1 is ENHRY, CDR2 SYGVKD. The CDR3 covers 15 residues. J lost 2 bases, V lost 3 bases, and 3 bases had no gene match. The CDR3 here is CAISESGGTYNEQFF. The CDR3 coding sequence is TGTGCCATCAGTGAAAGCGGGGGTACCTACAATGAGCAGTTCTTC.

This clonotype has at least ten counts. The chain uses TRBV12-3 or TRBV12-4 and TRBJ2-3, with no clear D. V lost 7 bases and J lost 0, with 11 bases in between. CDR3 length equals 14 residues. The CDR3 region is CASTQARSTDTQYF. DNA of the CDR3: TGTGCCAGCACCCAAGCTCGGAGCACAGATACGCAGTATTTT.

Ten or more counts support this clonotype. The chain couples TRBV9 to TRBJ2-5; 12 bases are a match to TRBD2. Germline assignment: CDR1 SGDLS and CDR2 YYNGEE. Germline trimming cut 0 bases from V and 3 bases from J; bases unmatched to any gene: 0. The CDR3 has 15 residues. The chain's CDR3 is CASSVGLAGEETQYF. CDR3 nucleotide sequence: TGTGCCAGCAGCGTAGGACTAGCGGGAGAAGAGACCCAGTACTTC. Supplemented by reference TRBV9 and TRBJ2-5, the full variable domain reads DSGVTQTPKHLITATGQRVTLRCSPRSGDLSVYWYQQSLDQGLQFLIQYYNGEERAKGNILERFSAQQFPDLHSELNLSSLELGDSALYFCASSVGLAGEETQYFGPGTRLLVL.

This CDR3 reads CASSYLSGGPDTQYF. The DNA of the CDR3 is TGTGCCAGCAGTTACCTTAGTGGGGGGCCAGATACGCAGTATTTT. J is TRBJ2-3 and V is TRBV6-2 or TRBV6-3, with D tentatively TRBD1 or TRBD2 (6 bases each). V lost 2 bases and J lost 4, with 13 bases in between. CDR1 MNHEY and CDR2 SVGEGT come from the germline V gene. This CDR3 comprises 15 residues.

This clonotype has only a few counts. The chain couples TRBV20-1 to TRBJ2-5; maybe TRBD1 (5 bases). The CDR3 is 14 amino acids. Germline V gives CDR1 DFQATT, CDR2 SNEGSKA (reference sequence). The V and J ends lost 6 bases and 5 bases respectively, with 19 bases between them. This CDR3 is CSADTGELRETQYF. CDR3 DNA sequence: TGCAGTGCCGACACAGGAGAGTTAAGGGAGACCCAGTACTTC.